A selection of T cell receptor beta chains follows, all from one sample in a study of CD8+CD57+ T cells in acquired aplastic anemia. TCRdb re-derived calls from the reads in MiXCR, one entry per CDR3 protein. Counted here are about 190,000 distinct CDR3 sequences, 48% occurring once; the ten biggest clones make up around 9.7%. Input material: sorted CD4+, CD8+, or CD8+CD57+ T cells (not recorded which) from PBMCs. These receptor sequences come from a human donor with aplastic anemia. Each CDR3 is given with its conserved first and last residue. The order of the fields is D gene, clone size, J gene, V gene, CDR3 DNA, CDR3 protein. A D gene is named only where the DNA matches it firmly. A clone size is listed for some rows: how often the clone was seen (once, few, many), or a class if it is expanded.

d_call: TRBD1
clone_size: .
j_call: TRBJ2-6
v_call: TRBV5-1
cdr3_nt: TGCGCCAGCAGCTTTGGGACAGCCTCTGGGGCCAACGTCCTGACTTTC
cdr3_aa: CASSFGTASGANVLTF

d_call: .
clone_size: .
j_call: TRBJ1-3
v_call: TRBV6-1
cdr3_nt: TGTGCCAGCCATACTCAGGGCTACTCTGGAAACACCATATATTTT
cdr3_aa: CASHTQGYSGNTIYF

d_call: TRBD1
clone_size: many
j_call: TRBJ2-2
v_call: TRBV2
cdr3_nt: TGTGCCAGCTTTAGGGGGCCGGGCCCCGGGGAGCTGTTTTTT
cdr3_aa: CASFRGPGPGELFF

d_call: .
clone_size: .
j_call: TRBJ1-2
v_call: TRBV25-1
cdr3_nt: TGTGCCAGCAGTGCGACGGGGAACTATGGCTACACCTTC
cdr3_aa: CASSATGNYGYTF

d_call: .
clone_size: .
j_call: TRBJ2-3
v_call: TRBV10-3
cdr3_nt: TGTGCCACACTCGGGGCTAGCGAGCATACGCAGTATTTT
cdr3_aa: CATLGASEHTQYF

d_call: TRBD1
clone_size: .
j_call: TRBJ1-1
v_call: TRBV20-1
cdr3_nt: TGCAGTGCCTTACAGGGGGCGAACACTGAAGCTTTCTTT
cdr3_aa: CSALQGANTEAFF

d_call: .
clone_size: many
j_call: TRBJ1-4
v_call: TRBV20-1
cdr3_nt: TGCAGTGCCCCCGGCAGGGATGAAAAACTGTTTTTT
cdr3_aa: CSAPGRDEKLFF

d_call: TRBD1
clone_size: .
j_call: TRBJ1-1
v_call: TRBV10-2
cdr3_nt: TGCGCCAGCAGTGGGAGTAGGACAGGTGGGGAAGCTTTCTTT
cdr3_aa: CASSGSRTGGEAFF

d_call: .
clone_size: many
j_call: TRBJ2-2
v_call: TRBV5-5
cdr3_nt: TGTGCCAGCAGCTTCGGGAGCTTCACCGGGGAGCTGTTTTTT
cdr3_aa: CASSFGSFTGELFF

d_call: .
clone_size: many
j_call: TRBJ1-5
v_call: TRBV7-9
cdr3_nt: TGTGCCAGCAGCCTAACCTACGGCAATCAGCCCCAGCATTTT
cdr3_aa: CASSLTYGNQPQHF

d_call: .
clone_size: few
j_call: TRBJ2-4
v_call: TRBV11-2
cdr3_nt: TGTGCCAGCAGCTCGGGAAGGTTGGCCAAAAACATTCAGTACTTC
cdr3_aa: CASSSGRLAKNIQYF

d_call: .
clone_size: .
j_call: TRBJ2-7
v_call: TRBV11-2
cdr3_nt: TGTGCCAGCAGCTTAGACAGATTCGGAGAGCAGTACTTC
cdr3_aa: CASSLDRFGEQYF

d_call: .
clone_size: few
j_call: TRBJ1-2
v_call: TRBV10-3
cdr3_nt: TGTGCCATCAGTGAGACCACAGGCTATGGCTACACCTTC
cdr3_aa: CAISETTGYGYTF

d_call: .
clone_size: .
j_call: TRBJ2-7
v_call: TRBV24-1
cdr3_nt: TGTGCCACCAGTGGGGGGCTCTACGAGCAGTACTTC
cdr3_aa: CATSGGLYEQYF

d_call: TRBD1
clone_size: many
j_call: TRBJ2-7
v_call: TRBV19
cdr3_nt: TGTGCCAGTAGCCGGGACAGGGTGTCCTACGAGCAGTACTTC
cdr3_aa: CASSRDRVSYEQYF

d_call: .
clone_size: many
j_call: TRBJ2-2
v_call: TRBV20-1
cdr3_nt: TGCAGTGCTAAAGGGACGGGGACCACCGGGGAGCTGTTTTTT
cdr3_aa: CSAKGTGTTGELFF

d_call: TRBD1
clone_size: .
j_call: TRBJ1-5
v_call: TRBV18
cdr3_nt: TGTGCCAGCTCACTACAGGGGCAGAATCAGCCCCAGCATTTT
cdr3_aa: CASSLQGQNQPQHF

d_call: .
clone_size: .
j_call: TRBJ2-5
v_call: TRBV24-1
cdr3_nt: TGTGCCACCAGTGATACCAGGGAACTGACCCAGGGCCGAGAGACCCAGTACTTC
cdr3_aa: CATSDTRELTQGRETQYF

d_call: .
clone_size: many
j_call: TRBJ2-1
v_call: TRBV11-2
cdr3_nt: TGTGCCAGCAGAACGAATTCGGAGGGAGAGGGTGAGCAGTTCTTC
cdr3_aa: CASRTNSEGEGEQFF

d_call: .
clone_size: .
j_call: TRBJ2-5
v_call: TRBV20-1
cdr3_nt: TGCAGTGCTAGATCTGGGGGCGGGGTCAAAGAGGCCCAGTACTTC
cdr3_aa: CSARSGGGVKEAQYF

d_call: .
clone_size: .
j_call: TRBJ2-3
v_call: TRBV20-1
cdr3_nt: TGCAGTGCTAGAGACGCCCAGAGATCGATCACAGATACGCAGTATTTT
cdr3_aa: CSARDAQRSITDTQYF

d_call: TRBD2
clone_size: .
j_call: TRBJ2-7
v_call: TRBV5-1
cdr3_nt: TGCGCCAGCAGCCCGGCTAGCGGAAGGGGGCAGTACTTC
cdr3_aa: CASSPASGRGQYF

d_call: .
clone_size: .
j_call: TRBJ1-2
v_call: TRBV7-2
cdr3_nt: TGTGCCAGCAGTCCCCAGGGCGATGGAAATGGCTACACCTTC
cdr3_aa: CASSPQGDGNGYTF

d_call: TRBD1
clone_size: few
j_call: TRBJ2-5
v_call: TRBV24-1
cdr3_nt: TGTGCCACCAGTGATCCTGGACAGGGGGCTGAGACCCAGTACTTC
cdr3_aa: CATSDPGQGAETQYF